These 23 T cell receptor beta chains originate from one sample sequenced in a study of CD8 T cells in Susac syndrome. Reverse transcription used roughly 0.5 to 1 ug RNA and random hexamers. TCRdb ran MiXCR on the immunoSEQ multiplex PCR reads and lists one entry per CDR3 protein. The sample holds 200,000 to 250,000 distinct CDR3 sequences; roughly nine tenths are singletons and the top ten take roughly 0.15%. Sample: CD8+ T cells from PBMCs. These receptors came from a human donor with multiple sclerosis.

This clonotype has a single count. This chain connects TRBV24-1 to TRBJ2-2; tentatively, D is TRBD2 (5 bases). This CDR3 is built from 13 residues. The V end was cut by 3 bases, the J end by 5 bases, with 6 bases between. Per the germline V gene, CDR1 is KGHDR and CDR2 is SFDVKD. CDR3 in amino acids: CATSDGGTGELFF. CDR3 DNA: TGTGCCACCAGTGATGGCGGGACCGGGGAGCTGTTTTTT.

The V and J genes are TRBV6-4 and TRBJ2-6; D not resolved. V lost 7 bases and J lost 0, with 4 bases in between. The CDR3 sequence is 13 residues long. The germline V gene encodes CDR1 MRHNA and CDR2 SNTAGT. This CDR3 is CASKDSGANVLTF. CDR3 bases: TGTGCCAGCAAAGACTCTGGGGCCAACGTCCTGACTTTC.

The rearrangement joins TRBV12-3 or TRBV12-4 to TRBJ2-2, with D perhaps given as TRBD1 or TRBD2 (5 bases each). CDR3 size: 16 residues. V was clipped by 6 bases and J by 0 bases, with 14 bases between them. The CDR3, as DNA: TGTGCCAGCAGCCGTCCAGGGCGGGCGAACACCGGGGAGCTGTTTTTT. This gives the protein CASSRPGRANTGELFF.

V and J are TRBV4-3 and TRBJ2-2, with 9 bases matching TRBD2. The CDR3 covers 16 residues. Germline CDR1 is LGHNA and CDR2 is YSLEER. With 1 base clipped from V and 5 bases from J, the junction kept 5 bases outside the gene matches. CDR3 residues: CASSQVGAGGTGELFF. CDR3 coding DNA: TGCGCCAGCAGCCAAGTAGGAGCGGGAGGTACCGGGGAGCTGTTTTTT.

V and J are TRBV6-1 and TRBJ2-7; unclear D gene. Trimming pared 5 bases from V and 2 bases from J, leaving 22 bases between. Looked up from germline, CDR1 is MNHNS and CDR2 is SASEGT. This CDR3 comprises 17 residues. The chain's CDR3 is CASSRVNLDGRTYEQYF. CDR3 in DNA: TGTGCCAGCAGTCGCGTGAATCTGGATGGTAGAACCTACGAGCAGTACTTC.

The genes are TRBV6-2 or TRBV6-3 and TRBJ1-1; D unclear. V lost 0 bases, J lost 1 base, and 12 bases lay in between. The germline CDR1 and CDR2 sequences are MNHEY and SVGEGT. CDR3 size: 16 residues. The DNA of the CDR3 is TGTGCCAGCAGTTACTCCTTGGTGGAGGGGAACACTGAAGCTTTCTTT. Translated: CASSYSLVEGNTEAFF.

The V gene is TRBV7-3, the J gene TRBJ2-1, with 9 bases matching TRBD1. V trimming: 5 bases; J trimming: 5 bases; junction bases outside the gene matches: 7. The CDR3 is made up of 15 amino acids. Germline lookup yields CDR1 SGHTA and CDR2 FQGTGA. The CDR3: CASSKTGGSDNEQFF. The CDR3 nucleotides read TGTGCCAGCAGCAAGACAGGGGGTAGCGACAATGAGCAGTTCTTC.

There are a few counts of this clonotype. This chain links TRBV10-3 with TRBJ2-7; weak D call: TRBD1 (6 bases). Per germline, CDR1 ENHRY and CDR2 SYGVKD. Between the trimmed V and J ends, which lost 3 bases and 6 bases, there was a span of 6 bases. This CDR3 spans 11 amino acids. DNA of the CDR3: TGTGCCATCAGTGACAGGGGCGAGCAGTACTTC. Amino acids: CAISDRGEQYF.

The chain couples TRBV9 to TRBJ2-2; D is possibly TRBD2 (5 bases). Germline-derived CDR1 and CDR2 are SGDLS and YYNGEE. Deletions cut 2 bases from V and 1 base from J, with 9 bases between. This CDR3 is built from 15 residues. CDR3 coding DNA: TGTGCCAGCAGCGTGTCTCGGGGGAACACCGGGGAGCTGTTTTTT. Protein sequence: CASSVSRGNTGELFF. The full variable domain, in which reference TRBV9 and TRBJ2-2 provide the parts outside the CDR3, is DSGVTQTPKHLITATGQRVTLRCSPRSGDLSVYWYQQSLDQGLQFLIQYYNGEERAKGNILERFSAQQFPDLHSELNLSSLELGDSALYFCASSVSRGNTGELFFGEGSRLTVL.

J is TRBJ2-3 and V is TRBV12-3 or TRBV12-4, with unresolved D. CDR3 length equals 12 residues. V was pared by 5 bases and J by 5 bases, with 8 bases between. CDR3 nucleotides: TGTGCCAGCAGTCGCTGGGGAGATACGCAGTATTTT. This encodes CASSRWGDTQYF.

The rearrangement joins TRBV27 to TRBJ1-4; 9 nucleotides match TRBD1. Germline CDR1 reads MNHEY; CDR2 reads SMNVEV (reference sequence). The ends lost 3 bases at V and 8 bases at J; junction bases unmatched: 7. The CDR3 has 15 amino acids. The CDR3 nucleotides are TGTGCCAGCAGTTTTACCGGGACAGGGTACGAAAAACTGTTTTTT. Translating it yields CASSFTGTGYEKLFF.

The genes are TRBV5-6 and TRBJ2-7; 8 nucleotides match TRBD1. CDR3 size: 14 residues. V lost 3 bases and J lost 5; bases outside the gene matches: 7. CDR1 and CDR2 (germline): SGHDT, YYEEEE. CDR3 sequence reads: CASSSQGVLHEQYF. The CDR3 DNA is TGTGCCAGCAGCTCACAGGGGGTTCTTCACGAGCAGTACTTC.

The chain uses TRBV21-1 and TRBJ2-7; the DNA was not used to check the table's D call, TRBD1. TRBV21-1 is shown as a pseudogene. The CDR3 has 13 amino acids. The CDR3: CASSTRGTYEQYF. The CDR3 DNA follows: TGTGCCAGCAGCACCAGGGGTACCTACGAGCAGTACTTC.

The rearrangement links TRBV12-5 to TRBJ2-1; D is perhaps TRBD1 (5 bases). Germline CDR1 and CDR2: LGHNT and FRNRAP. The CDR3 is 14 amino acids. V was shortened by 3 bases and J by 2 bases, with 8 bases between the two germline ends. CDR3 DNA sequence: TGTGCTAGTGGTTTTTTAGGGGCCTACAATGAGCAGTTCTTC. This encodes CASGFLGAYNEQFF.

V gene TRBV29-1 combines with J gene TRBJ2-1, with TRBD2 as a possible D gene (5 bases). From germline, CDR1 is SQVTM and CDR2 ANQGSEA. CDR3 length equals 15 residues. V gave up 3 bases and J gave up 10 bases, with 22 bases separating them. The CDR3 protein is CSVEEGLLVSGEQFF. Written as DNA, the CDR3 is TGCAGCGTTGAGGAAGGACTCCTGGTCTCGGGGGAGCAGTTCTTC.

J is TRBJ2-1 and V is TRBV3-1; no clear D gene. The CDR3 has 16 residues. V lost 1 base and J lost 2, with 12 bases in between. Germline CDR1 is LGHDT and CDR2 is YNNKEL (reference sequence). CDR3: CASSQVLFSAYNEQFF. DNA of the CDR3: TGTGCCAGCAGCCAAGTACTCTTTTCCGCCTACAATGAGCAGTTCTTC.

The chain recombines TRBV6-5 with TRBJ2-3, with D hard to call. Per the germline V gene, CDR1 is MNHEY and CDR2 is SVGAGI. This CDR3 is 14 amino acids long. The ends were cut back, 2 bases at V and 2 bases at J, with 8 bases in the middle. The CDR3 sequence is CASSYEGLTDTQYF. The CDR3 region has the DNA TGTGCCAGCAGTTACGAAGGCCTCACAGATACGCAGTATTTT.

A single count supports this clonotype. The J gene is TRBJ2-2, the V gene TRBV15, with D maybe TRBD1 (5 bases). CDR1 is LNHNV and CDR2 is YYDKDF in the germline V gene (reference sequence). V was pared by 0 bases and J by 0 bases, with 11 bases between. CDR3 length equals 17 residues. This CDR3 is CATSRDLQQANTGELFF. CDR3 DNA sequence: TGTGCCACCAGCAGAGATCTACAACAGGCGAACACCGGGGAGCTGTTTTTT.

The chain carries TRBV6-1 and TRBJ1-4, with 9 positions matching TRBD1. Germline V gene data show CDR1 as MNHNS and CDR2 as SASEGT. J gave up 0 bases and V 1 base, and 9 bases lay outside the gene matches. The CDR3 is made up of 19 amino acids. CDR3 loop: CASSEGYTGGDATNEKLFF. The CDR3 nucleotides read TGTGCCAGCAGTGAAGGGTATACAGGGGGCGATGCAACTAATGAAAAACTGTTTTTT.

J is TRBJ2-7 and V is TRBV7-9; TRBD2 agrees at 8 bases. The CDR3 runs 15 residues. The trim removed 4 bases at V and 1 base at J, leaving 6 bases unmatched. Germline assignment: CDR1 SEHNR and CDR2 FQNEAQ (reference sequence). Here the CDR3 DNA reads TGTGCCAGCAGCTCAGCGGGAGCCACATCCTACGAGCAGTACTTC. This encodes CASSSAGATSYEQYF.

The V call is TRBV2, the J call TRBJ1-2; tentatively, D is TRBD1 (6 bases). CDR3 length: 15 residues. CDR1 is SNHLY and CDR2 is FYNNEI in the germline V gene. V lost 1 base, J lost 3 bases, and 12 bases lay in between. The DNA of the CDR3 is TGTGCCAGCAGTGAAGGGCCAGGGGCGGACTATGGCTACACCTTC. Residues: CASSEGPGADYGYTF. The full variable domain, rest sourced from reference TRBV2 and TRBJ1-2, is EPEVTQTPSHQVTQMGQEVILRCVPISNHLYFYWYRQILGQKVEFLVSFYNNEISEKSEIFDDQFSVERPDGSNFTLKIRSTKLEDSAMYFCASSEGPGADYGYTFGSGTRLTVV.

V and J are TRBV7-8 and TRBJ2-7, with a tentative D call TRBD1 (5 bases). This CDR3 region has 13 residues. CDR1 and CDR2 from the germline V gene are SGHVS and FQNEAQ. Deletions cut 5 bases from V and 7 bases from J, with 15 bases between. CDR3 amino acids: CASSPSFKGEQYF. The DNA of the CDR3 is TGTGCCAGCAGCCCTAGTTTTAAGGGGGAGCAGTACTTC.

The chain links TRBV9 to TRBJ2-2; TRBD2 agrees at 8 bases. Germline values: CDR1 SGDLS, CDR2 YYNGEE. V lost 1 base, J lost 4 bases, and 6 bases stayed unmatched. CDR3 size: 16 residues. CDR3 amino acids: CASSVNRLASTGELFF. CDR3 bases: TGTGCCAGCAGCGTAAACCGACTAGCGAGCACCGGGGAGCTGTTTTTT.